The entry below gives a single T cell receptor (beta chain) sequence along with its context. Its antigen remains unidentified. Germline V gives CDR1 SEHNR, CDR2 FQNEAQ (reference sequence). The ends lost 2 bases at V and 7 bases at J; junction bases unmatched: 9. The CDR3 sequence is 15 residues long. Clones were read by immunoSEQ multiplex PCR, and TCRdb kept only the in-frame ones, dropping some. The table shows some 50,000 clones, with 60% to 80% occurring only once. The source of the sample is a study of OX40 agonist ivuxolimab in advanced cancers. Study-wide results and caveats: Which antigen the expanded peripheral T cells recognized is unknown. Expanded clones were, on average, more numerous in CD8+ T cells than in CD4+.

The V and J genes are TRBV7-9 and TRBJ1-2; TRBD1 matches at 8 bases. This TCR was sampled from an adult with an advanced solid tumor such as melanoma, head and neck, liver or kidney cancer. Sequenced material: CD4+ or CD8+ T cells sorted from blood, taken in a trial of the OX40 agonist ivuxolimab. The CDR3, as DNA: TGTGCCAGCAGCTTAACAGACAGGGGTCCCGTTGGCTACACCTTC. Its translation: CASSLTDRGPVGYTF.